This T cell receptor (beta chain) was profiled in a study of CD8+ T cells in alopecia areata. This clone was counted a few times. TCR sequencing used cDNA made by reverse transcription of extracted RNA. The repertoire was sequenced with immunoSEQ multiplex PCR; TCRdb's copy has only in-frame clones and lacks some. The repertoire includes around 86,000 clones, 70% to 85% of them detected once, and approximately 15% sits in the top ten. Treatment noted: oral pan-JAK inhibitor, 5-10 mg twice daily. PBMC-derived CD4+ and CD8+ T cells were sorted. CDR3 size: 15 residues. Per the germline V gene, CDR1 is PRHDT and CDR2 is FYEKMQ (reference sequence). Between the trimmed V and J ends, which lost 0 bases and 4 bases, there was a span of 10 bases.

The chain joins TRBV13 to TRBJ1-5, with D possibly matching TRBD1 (6 bases). Source: CD8+ T cells sorted from blood, taken around week 44, from a patient treated with tofacitinib. The origin of this receptor is a human donor with alopecia areata. The CDR3 DNA reads as TGTGCCAGCAGCTTAGGACTCCAGGGGAATCAGCCCCAGCATTTT. Its protein is CASSLGLQGNQPQHF.